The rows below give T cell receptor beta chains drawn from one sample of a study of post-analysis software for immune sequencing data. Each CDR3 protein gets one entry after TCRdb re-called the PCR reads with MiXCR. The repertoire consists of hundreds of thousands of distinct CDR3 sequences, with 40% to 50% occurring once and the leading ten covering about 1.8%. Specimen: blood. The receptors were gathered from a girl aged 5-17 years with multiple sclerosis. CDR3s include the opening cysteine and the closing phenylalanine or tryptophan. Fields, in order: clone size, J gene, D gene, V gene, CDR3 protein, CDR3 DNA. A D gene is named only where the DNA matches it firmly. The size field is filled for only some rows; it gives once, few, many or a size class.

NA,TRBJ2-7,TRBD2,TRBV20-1,CSAPTSGAPYEQYF,TGCAGTGCACCGACTAGCGGGGCCCCCTACGAGCAGTACTTC
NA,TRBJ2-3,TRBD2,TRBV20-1,CSARSGGRDTQYF,TGCAGTGCTAGGTCGGGGGGAAGGGATACGCAGTATTTT
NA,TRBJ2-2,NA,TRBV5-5,CASRMRNGNTGELFF,TGTGCCAGTCGAATGAGGAACGGGAACACCGGGGAGCTGTTTTTT
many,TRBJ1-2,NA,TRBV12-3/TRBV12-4,CASSPDNYGYTF,TGTGCCAGCAGTCCTGACAACTATGGCTACACCTTC
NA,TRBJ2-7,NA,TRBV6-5,CASSYRGRGYEQYF,TGTGCCAGCAGTTACCGCGGCAGGGGCTACGAGCAGTACTTC
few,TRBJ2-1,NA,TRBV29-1,CSGAAVSSYNEQFF,TGCAGCGGGGCGGCGGTTAGCTCCTACAATGAGCAGTTCTTC
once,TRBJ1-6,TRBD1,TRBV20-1,CSARDMTGETFNSPLHF,TGCAGTGCTAGAGATATGACAGGGGAGACGTTTAATTCACCCCTCCACTTT
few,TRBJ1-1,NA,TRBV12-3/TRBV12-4,CASSRLGQKNTEAFF,TGTGCCAGCAGCCGGTTAGGACAGAAGAACACTGAAGCTTTCTTT
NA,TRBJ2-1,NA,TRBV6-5,CKTETQGEQFF,TGCAAGACAGAAACCCAGGGGGAGCAGTTCTTC
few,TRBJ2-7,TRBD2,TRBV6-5,CASSYSGLAGGPSYEQYF,TGTGCCAGCAGTTACTCTGGACTAGCGGGAGGCCCATCCTACGAGCAGTACTTC
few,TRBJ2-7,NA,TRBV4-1,CASSQEGLPGYEQYF,TGCGCCAGCAGCCAGGAGGGGCTTCCGGGCTACGAGCAGTACTTC
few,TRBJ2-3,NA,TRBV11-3,CASSWTTDTQYF,TGTGCCAGCAGCTGGACCACAGATACGCAGTATTTT
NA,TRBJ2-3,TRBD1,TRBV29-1,CSVERGRGTDTQYF,TGCAGCGTTGAGAGGGGGCGAGGCACAGATACGCAGTATTTT
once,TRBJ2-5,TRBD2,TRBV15,CATSRDGSSGRSGETQYF,TGTGCCACCAGCAGAGATGGTTCTAGCGGGAGAAGTGGGGAGACCCAGTACTTC
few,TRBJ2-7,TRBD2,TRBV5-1,CASSRSGASYEQYF,TGCGCCAGCAGCCGTAGCGGGGCCTCCTACGAGCAGTACTTC
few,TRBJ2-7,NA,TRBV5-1,CASSSFLEGYEQYF,TGCGCCAGCAGCTCATTTTTGGAGGGCTACGAGCAGTACTTC